This is a list of T cell receptor beta chains from one sample in a study of preoperative IRX-2 immunotherapy in early breast cancer. Sequenced by immunoSEQ multiplex PCR; TCRdb stores in-frame clones only, minus some. Of more than 30,000 clones in the sample, about 90% were seen once. This sample comprised tumor tissue, obtained after IRX-2 immunotherapy. Receptor source: a human donor with breast cancer. Both conserved end residues are part of each CDR3. D genes are given only for firm matches. Where a row states a size, it is once, few, many or the class of an expanded clone; other rows omit it.

CDR3 protein	clone size	D gene	V gene	J gene
CASSGQGYGELFF	.	TRBD1	TRBV23-1	TRBJ2-2
CASSFDIGYEQFF	.	.	TRBV6-8	TRBJ2-1
CAISSRGDAYGYTF	.	TRBD1	TRBV6-8	TRBJ1-2
CASGLGTTTGDTQYF	.	TRBD1	TRBV12-5	TRBJ2-5
CASGASGGAEETQYF	.	TRBD2	TRBV11-1	TRBJ2-5
CASSITGDKMAQHF	.	TRBD1	TRBV18	TRBJ1-5
CASSLAGLAGGANEQFF	once	TRBD2	TRBV5-1	TRBJ2-1
CASSQDRGTSGARAQYF	.	TRBD2	TRBV23-1	TRBJ2-5
CSVAKQGGDTEAFF	.	.	TRBV29-1	TRBJ1-1
CASSTSRTSGPVSPTYEQYF	.	TRBD2	TRBV19	TRBJ2-7
CASRPTGGTEAFF	.	.	TRBV7-1	TRBJ1-1
CAIRGGGYIGELFF	.	.	TRBV6-8	TRBJ2-2
CASSQRDSWNTEAFF	.	TRBD1	TRBV23-1	TRBJ1-1
CASSLGQRYGYTF	.	.	TRBV7-8	TRBJ1-2
CASREINTEAFF	.	.	TRBV6-8	TRBJ1-1
CASRGQGAGNTIYF	.	TRBD1	TRBV6-8	TRBJ1-3
CASSLVPLQGETQYF	.	.	TRBV11-3	TRBJ2-5